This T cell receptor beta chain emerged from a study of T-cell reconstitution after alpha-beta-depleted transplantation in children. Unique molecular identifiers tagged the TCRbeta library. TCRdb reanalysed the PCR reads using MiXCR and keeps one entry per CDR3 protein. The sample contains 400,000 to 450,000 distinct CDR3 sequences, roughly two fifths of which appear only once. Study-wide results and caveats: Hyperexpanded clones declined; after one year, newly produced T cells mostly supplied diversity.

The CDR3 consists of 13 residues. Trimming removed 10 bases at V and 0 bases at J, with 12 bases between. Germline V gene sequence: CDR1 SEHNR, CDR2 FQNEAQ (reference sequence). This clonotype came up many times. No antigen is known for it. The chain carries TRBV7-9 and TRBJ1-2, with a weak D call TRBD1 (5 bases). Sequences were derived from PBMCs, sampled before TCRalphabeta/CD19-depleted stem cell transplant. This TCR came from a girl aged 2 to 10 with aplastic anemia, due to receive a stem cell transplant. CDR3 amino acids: CATRVSANYGYTF. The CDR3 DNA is TGTGCCACCAGGGTTTCGGCTAACTATGGCTACACCTTC. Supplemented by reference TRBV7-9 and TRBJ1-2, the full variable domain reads DTGVSQNPRHKITKRGQNVTFRCDPISEHNRLYWYRQTLGQGPEFLTYFQNEAQLEKSRLLSDRFSAERPKGSFSTLEIQRTEQGDSAMYLCATRVSANYGYTFGSGTRLTVV.